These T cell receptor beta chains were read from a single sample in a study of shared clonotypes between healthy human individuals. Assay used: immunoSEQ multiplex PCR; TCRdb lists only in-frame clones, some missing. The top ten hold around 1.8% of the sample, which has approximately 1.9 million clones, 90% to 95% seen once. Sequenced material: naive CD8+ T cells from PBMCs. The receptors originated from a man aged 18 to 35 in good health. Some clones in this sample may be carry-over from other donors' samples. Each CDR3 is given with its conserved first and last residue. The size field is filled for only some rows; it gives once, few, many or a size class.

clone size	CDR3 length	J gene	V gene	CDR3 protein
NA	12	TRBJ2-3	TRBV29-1	CSSRDSTDTQYF
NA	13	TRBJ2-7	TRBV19	CASSLTAGREQYF
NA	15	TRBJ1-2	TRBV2	CASSARGLGNYGYTF
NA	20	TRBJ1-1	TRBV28	CASSYTGQGALLGVGTEAFF
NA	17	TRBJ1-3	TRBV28	CASSLPFRGAIRNTIYF
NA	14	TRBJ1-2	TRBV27	CASSNRQRLAGYTF
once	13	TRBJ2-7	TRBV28	CAGAFRNLREQYF
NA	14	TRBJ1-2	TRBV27	CASSPGTAPWGYTF
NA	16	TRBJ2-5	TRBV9	CASSVAVSGSGETQYF
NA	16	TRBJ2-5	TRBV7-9	CASSLGPGLLQETQYF
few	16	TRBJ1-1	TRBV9	CASSAGTELRNTEAFF
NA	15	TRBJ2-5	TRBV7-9	CASSLDPRARETQYF
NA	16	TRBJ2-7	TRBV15	CATSRDATSGRYEQYF
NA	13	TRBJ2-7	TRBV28	CASSGTELTEQYF
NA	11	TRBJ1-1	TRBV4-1	CASSQDAEAFF
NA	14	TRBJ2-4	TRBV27	CASRKDRAKNIQYF
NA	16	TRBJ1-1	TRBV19	CASTLPTQGRNTEAFF
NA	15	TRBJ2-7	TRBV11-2	CASSLGAGNSYEQYF
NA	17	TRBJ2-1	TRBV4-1	CASSQDSDGSAYNEQFF
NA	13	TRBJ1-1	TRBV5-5	CASGTGTYSEAFF
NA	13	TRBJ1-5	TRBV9	CASSVDRDQPQHF
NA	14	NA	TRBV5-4	CASSVLQGSHEQYF
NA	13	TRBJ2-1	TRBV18	CASSPGLFDEQFF
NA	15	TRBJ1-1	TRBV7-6	CASSLTGEVGTEAFF
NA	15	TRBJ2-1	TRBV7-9	CASSFGTGGYNEQFF
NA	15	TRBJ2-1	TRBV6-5	CASRNSGTVYNEQFF
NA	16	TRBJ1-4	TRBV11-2	CASSRYRDPRIEKLFF